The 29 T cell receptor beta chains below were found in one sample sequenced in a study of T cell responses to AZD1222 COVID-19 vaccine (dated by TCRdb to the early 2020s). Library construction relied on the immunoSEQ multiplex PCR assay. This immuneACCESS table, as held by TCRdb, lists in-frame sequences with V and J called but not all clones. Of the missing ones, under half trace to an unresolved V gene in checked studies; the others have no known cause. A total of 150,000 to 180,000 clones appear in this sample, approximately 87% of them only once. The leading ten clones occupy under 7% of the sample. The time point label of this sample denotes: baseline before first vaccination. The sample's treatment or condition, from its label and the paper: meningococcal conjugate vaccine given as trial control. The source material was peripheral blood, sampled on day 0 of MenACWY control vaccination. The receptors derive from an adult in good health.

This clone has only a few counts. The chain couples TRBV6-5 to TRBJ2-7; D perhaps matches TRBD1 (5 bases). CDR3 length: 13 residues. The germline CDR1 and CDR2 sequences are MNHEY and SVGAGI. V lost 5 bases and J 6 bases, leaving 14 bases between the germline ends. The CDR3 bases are TGTGCCAGCAGTCTAGGGGTCAGGAGCGAGCAGTACGTC. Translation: CASSLGVRSEQYV.

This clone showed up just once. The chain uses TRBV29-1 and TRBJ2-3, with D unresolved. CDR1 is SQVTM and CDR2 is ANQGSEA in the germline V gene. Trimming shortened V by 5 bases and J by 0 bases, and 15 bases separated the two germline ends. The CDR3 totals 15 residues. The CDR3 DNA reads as TGCAGCGTTAAACCTAACCTTGCTAGCACAGATACGCAGTATTTT. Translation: CSVKPNLASTDTQYF.

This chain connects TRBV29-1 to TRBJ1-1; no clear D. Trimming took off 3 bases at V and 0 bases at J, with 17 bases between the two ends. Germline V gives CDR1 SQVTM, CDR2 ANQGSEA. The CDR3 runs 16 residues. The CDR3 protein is CSVDHNWNSMNTEAFF. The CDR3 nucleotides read TGCAGCGTTGACCACAATTGGAACAGTATGAACACTGAAGCTTTCTTT.

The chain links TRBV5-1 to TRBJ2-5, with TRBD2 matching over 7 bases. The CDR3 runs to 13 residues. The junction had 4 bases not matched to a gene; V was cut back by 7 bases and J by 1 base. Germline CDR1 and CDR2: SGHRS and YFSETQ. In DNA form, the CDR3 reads TGCGCCAGCGCGAGCGGGGTCCAAGAGACCCAGTACTTC. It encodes CASASGVQETQYF.

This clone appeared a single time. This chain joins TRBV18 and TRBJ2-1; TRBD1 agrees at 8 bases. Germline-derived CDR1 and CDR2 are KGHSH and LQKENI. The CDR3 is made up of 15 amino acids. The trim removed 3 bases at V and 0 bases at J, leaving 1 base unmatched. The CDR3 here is CASSPDRASYNEQFF. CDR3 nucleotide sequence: TGTGCCAGCTCACCGGACAGGGCCTCCTACAATGAGCAGTTCTTC.

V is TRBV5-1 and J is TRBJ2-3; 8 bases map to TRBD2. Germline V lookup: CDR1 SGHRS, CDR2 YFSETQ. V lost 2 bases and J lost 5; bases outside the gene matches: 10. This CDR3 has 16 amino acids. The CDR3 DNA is TGCGCCAGCAGCTTCCTGCAAGCGGGAGTAGGAGATACGCAGTATTTT. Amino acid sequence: CASSFLQAGVGDTQYF.

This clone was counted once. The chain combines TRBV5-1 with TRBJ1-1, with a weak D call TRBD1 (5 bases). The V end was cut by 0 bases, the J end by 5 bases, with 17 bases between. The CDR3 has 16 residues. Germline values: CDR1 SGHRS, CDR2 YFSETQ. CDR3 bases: TGCGCCAGCAGCTTGGATGGTGGGGGATGGGGGACTGAAGCTTTCTTT. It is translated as CASSLDGGGWGTEAFF.

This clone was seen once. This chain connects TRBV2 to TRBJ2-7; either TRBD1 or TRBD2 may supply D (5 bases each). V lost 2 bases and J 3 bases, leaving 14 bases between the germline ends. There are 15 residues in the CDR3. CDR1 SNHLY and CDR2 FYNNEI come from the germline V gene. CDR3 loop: CASSESGGRFYEQYF. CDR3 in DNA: TGTGCCAGCAGTGAATCTGGGGGACGGTTCTACGAGCAGTACTTC.

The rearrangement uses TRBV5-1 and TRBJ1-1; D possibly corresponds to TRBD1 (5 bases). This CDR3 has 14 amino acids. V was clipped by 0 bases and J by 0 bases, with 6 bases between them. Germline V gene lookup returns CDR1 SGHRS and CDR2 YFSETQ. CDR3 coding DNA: TGCGCCAGCAGCTTGGGGGGCTTGAACACTGAAGCTTTCTTT. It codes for CASSLGGLNTEAFF.

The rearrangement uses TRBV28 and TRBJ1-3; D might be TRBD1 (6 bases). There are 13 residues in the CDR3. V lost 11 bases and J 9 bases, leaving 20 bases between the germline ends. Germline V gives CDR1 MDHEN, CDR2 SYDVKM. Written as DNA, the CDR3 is TGTGCCTGTTGGGGGCCTGAGATCGGCACCATATATTTT. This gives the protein CACWGPEIGTIYF.

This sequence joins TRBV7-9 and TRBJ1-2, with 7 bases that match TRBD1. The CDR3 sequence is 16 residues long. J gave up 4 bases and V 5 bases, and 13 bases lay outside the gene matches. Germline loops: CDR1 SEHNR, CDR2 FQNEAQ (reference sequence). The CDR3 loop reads CASSLPRDSETYGYTF. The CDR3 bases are TGTGCCAGCAGCCTCCCCCGGGACAGTGAAACCTATGGCTACACCTTC.

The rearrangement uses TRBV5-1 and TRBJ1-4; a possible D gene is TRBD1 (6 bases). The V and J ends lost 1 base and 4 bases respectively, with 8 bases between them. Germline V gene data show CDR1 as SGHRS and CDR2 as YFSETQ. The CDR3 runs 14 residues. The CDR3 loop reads CASSLTGINEKLFF. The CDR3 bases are TGCGCCAGCAGCTTGACAGGGATTAATGAAAAACTGTTTTTT. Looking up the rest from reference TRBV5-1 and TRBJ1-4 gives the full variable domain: KAGVTQTPRYLIKTRGQQVTLSCSPISGHRSVSWYQQTPGQGLQFLFEYFSETQRNKGNFPGRFSGRQFSNSRSEMNVSTLELGDSALYLCASSLTGINEKLFFGSGTQLSVL.

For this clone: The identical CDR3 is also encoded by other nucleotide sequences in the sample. The CDR3 nucleotides are TGTGCCAGCAGTTTAGGGGAGACCCAGTACTTC. This sequence encodes CASSLGETQYF. The rearrangement joins TRBV12-3 or TRBV12-4 to TRBJ2-5; D is uncertain. The V gene lost 1 base and the J gene lost 5 bases, with 2 bases spanning the gap. There are 11 residues in the CDR3.

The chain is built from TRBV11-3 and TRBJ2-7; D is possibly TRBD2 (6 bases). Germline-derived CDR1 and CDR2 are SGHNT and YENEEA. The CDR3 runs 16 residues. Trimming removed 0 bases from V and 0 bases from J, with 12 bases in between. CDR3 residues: CASSLEGGYSSYEQYF. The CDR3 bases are TGTGCCAGCAGCTTAGAGGGAGGCTATAGCTCCTACGAGCAGTACTTC.

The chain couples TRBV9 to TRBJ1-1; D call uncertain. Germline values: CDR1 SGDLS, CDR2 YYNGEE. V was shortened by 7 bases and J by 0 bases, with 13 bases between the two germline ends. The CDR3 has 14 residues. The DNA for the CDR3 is TGTGCCAGCCAAGGTGGGCAAATGAACACTGAAGCTTTCTTT. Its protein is CASQGGQMNTEAFF.

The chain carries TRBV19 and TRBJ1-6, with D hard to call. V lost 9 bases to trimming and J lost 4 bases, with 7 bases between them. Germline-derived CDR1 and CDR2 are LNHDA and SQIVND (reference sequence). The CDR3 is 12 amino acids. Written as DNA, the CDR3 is TGTGCCAGCCAAAATTATAATTCACCCCTCCACTTT. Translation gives CASQNYNSPLHF.

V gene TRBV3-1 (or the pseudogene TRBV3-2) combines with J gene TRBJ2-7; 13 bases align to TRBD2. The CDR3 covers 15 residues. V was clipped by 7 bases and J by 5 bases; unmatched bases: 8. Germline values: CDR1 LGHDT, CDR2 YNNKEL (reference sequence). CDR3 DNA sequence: TGTGCCAGCACCCCGGGACTAGCGGGACTCCACGAGCAGTACTTC. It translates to CASTPGLAGLHEQYF.

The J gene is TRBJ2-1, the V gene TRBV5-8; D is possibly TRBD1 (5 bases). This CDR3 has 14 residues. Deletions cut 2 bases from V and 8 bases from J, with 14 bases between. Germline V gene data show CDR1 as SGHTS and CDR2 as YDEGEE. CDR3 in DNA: TGTGCCAGCAGCTTTGGCGGAAGGGGTGATGAGCAGTTCTTC. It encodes CASSFGGRGDEQFF. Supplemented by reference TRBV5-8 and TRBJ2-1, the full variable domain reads EAGVTQSPTHLIKTRGQQATLRCSPISGHTSVYWYQQALGLGLQFLLWYDEGEERNRGNFPPRFSGRQFPNYSSELNVNALELEDSALYLCASSFGGRGDEQFFGPGTRLTVL.

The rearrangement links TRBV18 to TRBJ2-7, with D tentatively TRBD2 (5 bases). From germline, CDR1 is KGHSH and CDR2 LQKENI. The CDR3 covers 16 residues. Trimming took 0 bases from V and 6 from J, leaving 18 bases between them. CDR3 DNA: TGTGCCAGCTCACCACCGATCGGGGTCGAAGGCGGCGAGCAGTACTTC. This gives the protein CASSPPIGVEGGEQYF.

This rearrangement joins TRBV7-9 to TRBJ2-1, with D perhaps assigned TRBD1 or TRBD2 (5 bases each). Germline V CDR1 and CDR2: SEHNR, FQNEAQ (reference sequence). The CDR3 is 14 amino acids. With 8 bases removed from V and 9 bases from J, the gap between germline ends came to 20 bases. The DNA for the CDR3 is TGTGCCAGCCACGTCTCCTCCGGGACGGGTGAGCAGTTCTTC. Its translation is CASHVSSGTGEQFF.

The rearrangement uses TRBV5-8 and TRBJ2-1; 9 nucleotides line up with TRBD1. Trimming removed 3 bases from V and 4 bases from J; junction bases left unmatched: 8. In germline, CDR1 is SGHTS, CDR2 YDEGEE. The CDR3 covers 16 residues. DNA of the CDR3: TGTGCCAGCAGCTGGGGAGTTGGACAGGGGTACAATGAGCAGTTCTTC. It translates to CASSWGVGQGYNEQFF.

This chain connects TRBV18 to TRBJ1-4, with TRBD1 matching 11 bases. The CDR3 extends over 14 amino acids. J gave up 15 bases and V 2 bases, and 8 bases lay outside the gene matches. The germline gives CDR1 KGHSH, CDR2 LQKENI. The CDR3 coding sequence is TGTGCCAGCTCACCAGGACAGGGGGCGAGGGGCGTGTTTTTT. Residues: CASSPGQGARGVFF.

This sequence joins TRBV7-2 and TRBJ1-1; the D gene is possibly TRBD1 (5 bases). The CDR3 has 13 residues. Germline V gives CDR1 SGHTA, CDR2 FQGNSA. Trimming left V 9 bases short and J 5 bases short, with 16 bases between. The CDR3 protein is CASRTSGATEAFF. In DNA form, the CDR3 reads TGTGCCAGTCGGACGAGCGGGGCAACTGAAGCTTTCTTT.

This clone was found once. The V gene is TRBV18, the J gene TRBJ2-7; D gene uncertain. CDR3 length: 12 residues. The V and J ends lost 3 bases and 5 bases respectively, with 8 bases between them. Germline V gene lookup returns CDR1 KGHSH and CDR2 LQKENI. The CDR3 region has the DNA TGTGCCAGCTCACCTCGGAACCACGAGCAGTACTTC. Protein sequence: CASSPRNHEQYF.

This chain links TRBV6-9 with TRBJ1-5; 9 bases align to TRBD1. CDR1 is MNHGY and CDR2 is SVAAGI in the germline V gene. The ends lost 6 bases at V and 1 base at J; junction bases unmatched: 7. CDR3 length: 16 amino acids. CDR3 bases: TGTGCCAGCAGCCGGACGGGACAGGGCAGCAATCAGCCCCAGCATTTT. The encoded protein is CASSRTGQGSNQPQHF.

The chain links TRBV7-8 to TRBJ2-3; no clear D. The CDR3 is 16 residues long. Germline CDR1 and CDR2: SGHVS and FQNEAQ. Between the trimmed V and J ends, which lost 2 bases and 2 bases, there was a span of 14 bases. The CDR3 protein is CASSLTPFTATDTQYF. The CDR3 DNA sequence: TGTGCCAGCAGCTTAACCCCCTTTACAGCCACAGATACGCAGTATTTT.

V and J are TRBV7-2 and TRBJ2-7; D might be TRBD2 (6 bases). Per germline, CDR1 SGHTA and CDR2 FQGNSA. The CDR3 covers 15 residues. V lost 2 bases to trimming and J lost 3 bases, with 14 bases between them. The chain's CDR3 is CASSLSRTTYYEQYF. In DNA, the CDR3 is TGTGCCAGCAGCTTAAGTAGGACTACTTACTACGAGCAGTACTTC.

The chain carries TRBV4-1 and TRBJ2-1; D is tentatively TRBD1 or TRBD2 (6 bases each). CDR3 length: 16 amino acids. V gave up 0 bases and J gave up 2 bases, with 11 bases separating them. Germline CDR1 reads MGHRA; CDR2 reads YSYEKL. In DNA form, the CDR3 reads TGCGCCAGCAGCCAAGATCCGGGGGCAACCTACAATGAGCAGTTCTTC. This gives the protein CASSQDPGATYNEQFF.

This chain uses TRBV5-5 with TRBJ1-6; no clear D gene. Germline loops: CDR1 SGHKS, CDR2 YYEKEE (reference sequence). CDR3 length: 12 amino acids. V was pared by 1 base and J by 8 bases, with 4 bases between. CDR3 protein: CASSLYDSPLHF. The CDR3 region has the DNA TGTGCCAGCAGCTTGTACGATTCACCCCTCCACTTT. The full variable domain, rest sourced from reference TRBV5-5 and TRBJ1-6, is DAGVTQSPTHLIKTRGQQVTLRCSPISGHKSVSWYQQVLGQGPQFIFQYYEKEERGRGNFPDRFSARQFPNYSSELNVNALLLGDSALYLCASSLYDSPLHFGNGTRLTVT.